This is a list of T cell receptor beta chains from one sample in a study of cytomegalovirus exposure and HLA in healthy donors. The repertoire was sequenced with immunoSEQ multiplex PCR; TCRdb's copy has only in-frame clones and lacks some. This sample has 90,000 to 150,000 clones, with about 87% found just once. Sample: PBMCs. The receptors come from a man younger than 30 in good health and CMV-seronegative. CDR3s include the opening cysteine and the closing phenylalanine or tryptophan. The order of the fields is J gene, clone size, V gene, D gene, CDR3 DNA, CDR3 protein. The D gene is left open where the match is weak. Clone size appears in some rows only: once, few, many, or a class for an expanded clone.

j_gene: TRBJ2-2; abundance: -; v_gene: TRBV9; d_gene: -; CDR3nt: TGTGCCAGCAGCGTACTGAGCGGAGCCGGGGAGCTGTTTTTT; CDR3aa: CASSVLSGAGELFF
j_gene: TRBJ2-3; abundance: -; v_gene: TRBV6-1; d_gene: TRBD2; CDR3nt: TGTGCCAGCAATGGACTAGGCGTGGCAGATACGCAGTATTTT; CDR3aa: CASNGLGVADTQYF
j_gene: TRBJ2-7; abundance: once; v_gene: TRBV6-5; d_gene: -; CDR3nt: TGTGCCAGCAGTTACGGCAAAGACGAGCAGTACTTC; CDR3aa: CASSYGKDEQYF
j_gene: TRBJ2-7; abundance: once; v_gene: TRBV15; d_gene: -; CDR3nt: TGTGCCACCAGCAGAGCCCCGCGCGACGAGCAGTACTTC; CDR3aa: CATSRAPRDEQYF
j_gene: TRBJ1-5; abundance: medium-sized; v_gene: TRBV7-9; d_gene: -; CDR3nt: TGTGCCAGCAGCTTAGAGGCAGGGGTGAGTCAGCCCCAGCATTTT; CDR3aa: CASSLEAGVSQPQHF
j_gene: TRBJ2-5; abundance: -; v_gene: TRBV19; d_gene: TRBD1; CDR3nt: TGTGCCAGTAGTCGTAGAAGGGGGAACAGGGGGCAAGAGACCCAGTACTTC; CDR3aa: CASSRRRGNRGQETQYF
j_gene: TRBJ2-3; abundance: -; v_gene: TRBV19; d_gene: TRBD1; CDR3nt: TGTGCCAGTAGTATAGATGGACAGGGAGACACAGATACGCAGTATTTT; CDR3aa: CASSIDGQGDTDTQYF
j_gene: TRBJ2-2; abundance: -; v_gene: TRBV7-6; d_gene: -; CDR3nt: TGTGCCAGCAGCTTAGAGAGCCTGTCGGCCGGGGAGCTGTTTTTT; CDR3aa: CASSLESLSAGELFF
j_gene: TRBJ2-7; abundance: -; v_gene: TRBV5-1; d_gene: TRBD1; CDR3nt: TGCGCCAGCAGACCATCCATGGGACAGGGGAGATCCGAGCAGTACTTC; CDR3aa: CASRPSMGQGRSEQYF
j_gene: TRBJ2-3; abundance: -; v_gene: TRBV11-2; d_gene: TRBD2; CDR3nt: TGTGCCAGCAGCCCTATAGCGGGAGGGGCTACAGATACGCAGTATTTT; CDR3aa: CASSPIAGGATDTQYF
j_gene: TRBJ1-2; abundance: few; v_gene: TRBV5-6; d_gene: -; CDR3nt: TGTGCCAGCAGCTTGGACAGGGTCCGATATGGCTACACCTTC; CDR3aa: CASSLDRVRYGYTF
j_gene: TRBJ2-5; abundance: -; v_gene: TRBV5-4; d_gene: -; CDR3nt: TGTGCCAGCAGCCTGGACCGGGGAGAGACCCAGTACTTC; CDR3aa: CASSLDRGETQYF
j_gene: TRBJ1-2; abundance: few; v_gene: TRBV27; d_gene: TRBD1; CDR3nt: TGTGCCAGCATGACAGGGATTGATGGCTACACCTTC; CDR3aa: CASMTGIDGYTF